This is a list of T cell receptor beta chains from one sample in a study of T cells in Graves' hyperthyroidism and ophthalmopathy. TCRdb passed the multiplex PCR reads through MiXCR, listing each CDR3 protein once. The sample has hundreds of thousands of distinct CDR3 sequences; 14% to 15% are singletons. The sequenced material came from blood. The origin of the receptors is a woman aged 40 to 50 with Graves' ophthalmopathy. The CDR3 runs from the conserved cysteine through the conserved F or W. The D gene is left open where the match is weak. Clone size is stated in some rows and not others, as once, few, many or a class when expanded.

NA,TRBV13,17,few,TRBJ1-6,CASSFRSRDTYNSPLHF,TGTGCCAGCAGCTTTAGGAGTCGCGATACTTATAATTCACCCCTCCACTTT
NA,TRBV12-3/TRBV12-4,16,many,TRBJ1-5,CASSWSTPGGDQPQHF,TGTGCCAGCAGTTGGTCCACTCCTGGAGGAGATCAGCCCCAGCATTTT
NA,TRBV28,17,NA,TRBJ2-6,CASSLFATLSGANVLTF,TGTGCCAGCAGTTTATTTGCAACCCTTTCTGGGGCCAACGTCCTGACTTTC
NA,TRBV12-3/TRBV12-4,13,NA,TRBJ2-7,CASSLAGSAEQYF,TGTGCCAGCAGTTTGGCCGGGTCGGCGGAGCAGTACTTC
NA,TRBV3-1,15,NA,TRBJ2-5,CASSINRGPQETQYF,TGTGCCAGCAGCATTAACAGAGGACCTCAAGAGACCCAGTACTTC
TRBD2,TRBV6-1,13,NA,TRBJ2-7,CASTGTSLDEQYF,TGTGCCAGTACCGGGACTAGCTTGGACGAGCAGTACTTC
NA,TRBV12-3/TRBV12-4,14,NA,TRBJ2-7,CASSSYQGAYEQYF,TGTGCCAGCAGTTCGTATCAGGGCGCTTACGAGCAGTACTTC
NA,TRBV5-1,15,NA,TRBJ2-2,CASSLEASNTGELFF,TGCGCCAGCAGCTTGGAAGCGTCGAACACCGGGGAGCTGTTTTTT
NA,TRBV11-2,19,NA,TRBJ1-3,CASSFYWTGTGDSGNTIYF,TGTGCCAGCAGCTTTTATTGGACTGGGACGGGAGACTCTGGAAACACCATATATTTT
NA,TRBV27,15,many,TRBJ1-6,CASSLYRPYNSPLHF,TGTGCCAGCAGTCTCTACAGGCCCTATAATTCACCCCTCCACTTT
NA,TRBV28,15,many,TRBJ2-7,CASSLYSSLNYEQYF,TGTGCCAGCAGTCTTTATTCCAGCCTAAACTACGAGCAGTACTTC
NA,TRBV2,11,NA,TRBJ1-5,CASSLDRSQHF,TGTGCCAGCAGTCTGGACAGATCCCAGCATTTT
NA,TRBV3-1,13,few,TRBJ1-2,CASSQQQGDGYTF,TGTGCCAGCAGCCAACAACAGGGCGATGGCTACACCTTC
NA,TRBV7-8,18,many,TRBJ1-5,CASSPVDRGVYSNQPQHF,TGTGCCAGCAGCCCAGTTGACCGAGGGGTATATAGCAATCAGCCCCAGCATTTT
TRBD2,TRBV11-3,14,few,TRBJ2-7,CASSPHGLGYEQYF,TGTGCCAGCAGCCCACACGGACTAGGCTACGAGCAGTACTTC
TRBD1,TRBV6-2/TRBV6-3,16,many,TRBJ2-2,CASSYSGQGTTGELFF,TGTGCCAGCAGTTACTCGGGACAGGGGACCACCGGGGAGCTGTTTTTT
TRBD1,TRBV6-1,15,many,TRBJ1-6,CASSPGVGGGSPLHF,TGTGCCAGCAGTCCCGGCGTTGGAGGGGGCTCACCCCTCCACTTT
NA,TRBV5-1,15,few,TRBJ2-7,CASSLFQGPTYEQYF,TGCGCCAGCAGCTTGTTCCAGGGACCGACCTACGAGCAGTACTTC
NA,TRBV11-2,17,many,TRBJ1-1,CASSPDGGFDVNTEAFF,TGTGCCAGCAGCCCCGACGGGGGATTCGATGTGAACACTGAAGCTTTCTTT
NA,TRBV6-1,13,NA,TRBJ2-7,CASFDQSSYEQYF,TGTGCCAGCTTTGACCAAAGCTCCTACGAGCAGTACTTC
TRBD1,TRBV24-1,15,few,TRBJ1-5,CATSEGTGVNQPQHF,TGTGCCACCAGTGAGGGCACAGGGGTCAATCAGCCCCAGCATTTT
TRBD2,TRBV20-1,14,many,TRBJ2-7,CSAPGLAGAIEQYF,TGCAGTGCGCCCGGACTAGCGGGAGCGATCGAGCAGTACTTC
TRBD2,TRBV18,16,NA,TRBJ2-1,CASSLAGGLSSNEQFF,TGTGCCAGCTCATTAGCGGGAGGGCTTTCCTCCAATGAGCAGTTCTTC
TRBD1,TRBV6-1,15,NA,TRBJ2-2,CASSPTGGGTGELFF,TGTGCCAGCAGTCCCACAGGGGGAGGTACCGGGGAGCTGTTTTTT
NA,TRBV6-1,13,many,TRBJ2-7,CASSARSFLEQYF,TGTGCCAGCAGTGCAAGGTCGTTCCTCGAGCAGTACTTC
TRBD2,TRBV6-2/TRBV6-3,16,NA,TRBJ2-2,CASSYFRLAGSGELFF,TGTGCCAGCAGTTACTTCCGACTAGCGGGAAGCGGGGAGCTGTTTTTT
NA,TRBV6-1,13,NA,TRBJ1-1,CAHGGMLNTEAFF,TGTGCCCACGGGGGGATGCTGAACACTGAAGCTTTCTTT
NA,TRBV5-6,16,few,TRBJ2-7,CASSLGQGFTSYEQYF,TGTGCCAGCAGCTTGGGGCAAGGGTTCACCTCCTACGAGCAGTACTTC
NA,TRBV5-1,13,many,TRBJ1-3,CASSWGQGNTIYF,TGCGCCAGCAGCTGGGGACAAGGAAACACCATATATTTT
TRBD1,TRBV11-2,16,NA,TRBJ2-7,CASSLLGQGGSYEQYF,TGTGCCAGCAGCTTATTAGGACAGGGGGGGAGCTACGAGCAGTACTTC
TRBD2,TRBV2,13,few,TRBJ2-7,CAYSGGATYEQYF,TGTGCCTATAGCGGGGGGGCAACCTACGAGCAGTACTTC
TRBD1,TRBV12-3/TRBV12-4,13,many,TRBJ1-2,CASSTTGSYGYTF,TGTGCCAGCAGTACGACAGGGAGCTATGGCTACACCTTC
TRBD2,TRBV20-1,12,many,TRBJ2-5,CSAEGLVETQYF,TGCAGTGCTGAGGGACTAGTTGAGACCCAGTACTTC
NA,TRBV28,16,NA,TRBJ1-3,CASRSPVGAGGNTIYF,TGTGCCAGCAGATCCCCCGTTGGGGCGGGTGGAAACACCATATATTTT
TRBD1,TRBV11-2,18,many,TRBJ2-2,CASSSGDRFIANTGELFF,TGTGCCAGCAGCTCCGGGGACAGGTTCATAGCGAACACCGGGGAGCTGTTTTTT
NA,TRBV28,16,many,TRBJ1-3,CASSPSWGVSGNTIYF,TGTGCCAGCAGCCCAAGTTGGGGCGTCTCTGGAAACACCATATATTTT
NA,TRBV12-3/TRBV12-4,14,many,TRBJ1-1,CASSLGDRDTEAFF,TGTGCCAGCAGTTTAGGGGACCGCGACACTGAAGCTTTCTTT